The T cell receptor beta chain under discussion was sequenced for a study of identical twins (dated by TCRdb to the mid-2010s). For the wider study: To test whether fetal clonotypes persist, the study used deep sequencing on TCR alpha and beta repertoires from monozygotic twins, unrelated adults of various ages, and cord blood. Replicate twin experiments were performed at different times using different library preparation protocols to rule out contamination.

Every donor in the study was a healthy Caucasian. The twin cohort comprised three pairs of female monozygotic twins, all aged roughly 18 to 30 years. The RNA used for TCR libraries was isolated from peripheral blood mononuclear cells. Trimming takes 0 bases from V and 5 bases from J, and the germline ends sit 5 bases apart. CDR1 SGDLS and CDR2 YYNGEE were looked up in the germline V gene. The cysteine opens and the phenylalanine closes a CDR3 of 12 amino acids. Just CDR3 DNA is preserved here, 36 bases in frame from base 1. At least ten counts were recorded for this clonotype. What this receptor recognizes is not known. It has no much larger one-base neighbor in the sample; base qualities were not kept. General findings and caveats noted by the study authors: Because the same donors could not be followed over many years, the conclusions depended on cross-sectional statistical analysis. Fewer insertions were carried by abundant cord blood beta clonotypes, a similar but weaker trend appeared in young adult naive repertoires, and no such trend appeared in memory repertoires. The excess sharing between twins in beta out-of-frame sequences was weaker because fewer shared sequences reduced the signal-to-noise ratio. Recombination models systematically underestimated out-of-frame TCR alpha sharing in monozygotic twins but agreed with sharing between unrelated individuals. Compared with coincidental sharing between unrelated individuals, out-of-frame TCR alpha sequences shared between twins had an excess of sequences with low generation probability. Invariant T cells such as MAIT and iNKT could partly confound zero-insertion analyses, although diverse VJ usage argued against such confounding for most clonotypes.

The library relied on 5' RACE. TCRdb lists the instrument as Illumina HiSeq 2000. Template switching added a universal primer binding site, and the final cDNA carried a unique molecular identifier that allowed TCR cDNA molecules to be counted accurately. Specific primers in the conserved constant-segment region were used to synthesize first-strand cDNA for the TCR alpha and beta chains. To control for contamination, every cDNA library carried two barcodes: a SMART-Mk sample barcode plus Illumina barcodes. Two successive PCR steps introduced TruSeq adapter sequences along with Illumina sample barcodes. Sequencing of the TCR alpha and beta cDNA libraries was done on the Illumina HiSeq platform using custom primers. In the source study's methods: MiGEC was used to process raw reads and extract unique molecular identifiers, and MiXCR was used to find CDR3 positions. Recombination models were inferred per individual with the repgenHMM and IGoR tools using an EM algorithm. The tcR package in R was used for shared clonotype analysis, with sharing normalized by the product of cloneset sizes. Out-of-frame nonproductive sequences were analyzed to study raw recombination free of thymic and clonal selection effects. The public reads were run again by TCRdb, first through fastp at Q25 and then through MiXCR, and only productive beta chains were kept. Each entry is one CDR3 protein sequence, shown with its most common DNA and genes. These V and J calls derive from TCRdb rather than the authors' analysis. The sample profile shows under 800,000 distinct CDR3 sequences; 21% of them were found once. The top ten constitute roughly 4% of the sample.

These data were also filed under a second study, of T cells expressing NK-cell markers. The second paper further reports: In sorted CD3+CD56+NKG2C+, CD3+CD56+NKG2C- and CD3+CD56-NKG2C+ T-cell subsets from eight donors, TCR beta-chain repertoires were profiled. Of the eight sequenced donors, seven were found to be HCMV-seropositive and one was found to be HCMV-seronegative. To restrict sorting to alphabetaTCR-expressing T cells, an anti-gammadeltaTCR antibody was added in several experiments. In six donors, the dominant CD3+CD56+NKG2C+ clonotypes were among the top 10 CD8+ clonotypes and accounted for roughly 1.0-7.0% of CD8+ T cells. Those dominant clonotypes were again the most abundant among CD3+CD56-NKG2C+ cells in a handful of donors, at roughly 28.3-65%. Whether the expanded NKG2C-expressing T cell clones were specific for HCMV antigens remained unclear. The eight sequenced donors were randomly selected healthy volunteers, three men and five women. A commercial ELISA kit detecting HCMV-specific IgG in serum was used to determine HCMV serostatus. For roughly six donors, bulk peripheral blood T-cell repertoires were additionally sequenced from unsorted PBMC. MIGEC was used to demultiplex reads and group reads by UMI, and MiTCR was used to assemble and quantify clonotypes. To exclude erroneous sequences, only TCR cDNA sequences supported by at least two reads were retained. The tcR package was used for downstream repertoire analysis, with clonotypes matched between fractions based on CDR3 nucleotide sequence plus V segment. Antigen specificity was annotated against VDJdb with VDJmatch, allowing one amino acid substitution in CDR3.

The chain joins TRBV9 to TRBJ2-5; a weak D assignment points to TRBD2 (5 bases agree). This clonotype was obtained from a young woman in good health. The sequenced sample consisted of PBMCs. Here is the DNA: TGTGCCAGCAGCGTAGGAGGGGAGACCCAGTACTTC. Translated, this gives CASSVGGETQYF.